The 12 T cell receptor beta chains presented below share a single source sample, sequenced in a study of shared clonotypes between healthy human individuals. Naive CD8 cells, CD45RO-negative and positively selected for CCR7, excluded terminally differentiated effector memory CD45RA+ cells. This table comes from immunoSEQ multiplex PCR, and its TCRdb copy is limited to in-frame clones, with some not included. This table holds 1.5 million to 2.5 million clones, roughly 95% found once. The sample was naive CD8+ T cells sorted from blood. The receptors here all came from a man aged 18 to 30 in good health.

The CDR3 protein is CASSRTGQVYEQYF. The DNA of the CDR3 is TGTGCCAGCAGCAGGACAGGGCAGGTTTACGAGCAGTACTTC. The V gene is TRBV5-6, the J gene TRBJ2-7; 8 positions agree with TRBD1. With 4 bases clipped from V and 4 bases from J, the junction kept 7 bases outside the gene matches. Germline V gene data show CDR1 as SGHDT and CDR2 as YYEEEE. The CDR3 runs 14 residues. The entire variable domain, with the rest obtained from reference TRBV5-6 and TRBJ2-7, is as follows: DAGVTQSPTHLIKTRGQQVTLRCSPKSGHDTVSWYQQALGQGPQFIFQYYEEEERQRGNFPDRFSGHQFPNYSSELNVNALLLGDSALYLCASSRTGQVYEQYFGPGTRLTVT.

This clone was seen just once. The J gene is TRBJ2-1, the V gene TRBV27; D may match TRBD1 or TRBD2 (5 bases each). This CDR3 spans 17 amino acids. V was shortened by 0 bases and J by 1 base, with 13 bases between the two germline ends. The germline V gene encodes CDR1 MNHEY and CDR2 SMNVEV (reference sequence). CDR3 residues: CASSLSGTALSYNEQFF. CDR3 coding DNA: TGTGCCAGCAGTTTATCTGGGACCGCCTTATCCTACAATGAGCAGTTCTTC.

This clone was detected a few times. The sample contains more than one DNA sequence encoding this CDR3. Here the CDR3 reads CASSPGTGAYEQYF. DNA of the CDR3: TGCGCCAGCAGCCCCGGGACAGGGGCCTACGAGCAGTACTTC. The chain couples TRBV4-3 to TRBJ2-7; the match to TRBD1 covers 10 bases. The germline gives CDR1 LGHNA, CDR2 YSLEER. The CDR3 length is 14 residues. The V segment lost 4 bases and the J segment 2 bases; nucleotides outside the gene matches: 2.

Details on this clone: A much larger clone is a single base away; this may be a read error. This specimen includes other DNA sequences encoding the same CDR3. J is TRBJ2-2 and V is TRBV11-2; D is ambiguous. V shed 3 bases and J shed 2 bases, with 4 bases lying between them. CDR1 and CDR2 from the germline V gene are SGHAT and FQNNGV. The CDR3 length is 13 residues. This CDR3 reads CASSFLNTGELFF. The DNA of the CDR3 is TGTGCCAGCAGCTTTCTCAACACCGGGGAGCTGTTTTTT.

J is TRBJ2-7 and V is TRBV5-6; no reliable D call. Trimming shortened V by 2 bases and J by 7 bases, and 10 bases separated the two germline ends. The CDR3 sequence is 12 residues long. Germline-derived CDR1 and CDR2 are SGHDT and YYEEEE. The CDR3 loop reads CASSLMPGEQYF. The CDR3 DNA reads TGTGCCAGCAGCTTAATGCCTGGGGAGCAGTACTTC.

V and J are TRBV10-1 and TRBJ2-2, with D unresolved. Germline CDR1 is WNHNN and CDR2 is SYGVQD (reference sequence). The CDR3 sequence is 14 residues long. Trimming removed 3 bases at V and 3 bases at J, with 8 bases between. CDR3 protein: CASSDNGYTGELFF. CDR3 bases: TGCGCCAGCAGTGACAACGGTTACACCGGGGAGCTGTTTTTT.

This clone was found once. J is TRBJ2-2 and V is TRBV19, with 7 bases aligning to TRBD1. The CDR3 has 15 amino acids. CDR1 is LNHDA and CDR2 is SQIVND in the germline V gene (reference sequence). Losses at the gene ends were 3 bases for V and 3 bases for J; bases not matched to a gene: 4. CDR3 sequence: CASSIDREDTGELFF. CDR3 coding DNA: TGTGCCAGTAGTATCGACAGGGAAGACACCGGGGAGCTGTTTTTT.

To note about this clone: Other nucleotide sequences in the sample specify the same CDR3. CDR3 DNA: TGCGCCAGCAGCCAAGTGCTAGCGGGAGGGCGTTACGAGCAGTACTTC. Amino acids: CASSQVLAGGRYEQYF. The rearrangement joins TRBV4-1 to TRBJ2-7, with 12 positions matching TRBD2. Germline assignment: CDR1 MGHRA and CDR2 YSYEKL. The CDR3 runs 16 residues. Trimming removed 1 base from V and 4 bases from J; junction bases left unmatched: 5.

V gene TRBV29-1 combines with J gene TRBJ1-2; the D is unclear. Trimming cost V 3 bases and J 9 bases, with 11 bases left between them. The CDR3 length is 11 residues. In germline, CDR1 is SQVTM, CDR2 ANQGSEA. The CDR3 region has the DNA TGCAGCGTTGAGGCCTCTGAGAGCTACACCTTC. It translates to CSVEASESYTF.

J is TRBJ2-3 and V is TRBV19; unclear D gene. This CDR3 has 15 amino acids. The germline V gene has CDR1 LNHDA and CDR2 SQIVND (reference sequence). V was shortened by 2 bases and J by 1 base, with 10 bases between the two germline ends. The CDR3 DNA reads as TGTGCCAGTAGTATAACCGCATTGGGCACAGATACGCAGTATTTT. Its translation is CASSITALGTDTQYF.

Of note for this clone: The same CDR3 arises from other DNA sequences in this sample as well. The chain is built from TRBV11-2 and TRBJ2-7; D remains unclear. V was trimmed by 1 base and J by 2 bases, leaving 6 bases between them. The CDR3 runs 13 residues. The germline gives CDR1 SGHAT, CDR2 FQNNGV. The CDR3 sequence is CASSLGRTYEQYF. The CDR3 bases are TGTGCCAGCAGCTTAGGCAGGACCTACGAGCAGTACTTC.

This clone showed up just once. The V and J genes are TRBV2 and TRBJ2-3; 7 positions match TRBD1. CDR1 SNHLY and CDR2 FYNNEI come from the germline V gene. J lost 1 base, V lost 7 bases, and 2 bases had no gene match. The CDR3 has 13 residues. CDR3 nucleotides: TGTGCCAGCACTGGACAGGGCACAGATACGCAGTATTTT. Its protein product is CASTGQGTDTQYF.